The 6 T cell receptor beta chains below come from one sample, sequenced in a study of blood T cell repertoires in COVID-19 (dated by TCRdb to the early 2020s). Library generation was performed with the immunoSEQ multiplex PCR assay. TCRdb carries this immuneACCESS record with in-frame sequences only. Its versions omit some clonotypes, under half of them owing to an unresolved V gene in the studies checked, with the rest unexplained. The sample data list about 53,000 clones, and about 80% of these were observed just once. The ten biggest clones cover 13% to 15% of the sample. Sequencing was performed on peripheral blood. The receptor set was obtained from a human donor in a cohort sampled during active COVID-19.

The V call is TRBV6-6, the J call TRBJ1-5; D may be TRBD1 (6 bases). CDR3 length: 16 residues. Trimming left V 6 bases short and J 9 bases short, with 24 bases between. The germline V gene encodes CDR1 MNHNY and CDR2 SVGAGI (reference sequence). The CDR3 region is CASSLARGGTGGPQHF. Written as DNA, the CDR3 is TGTGCCAGCAGCTTAGCCCGGGGGGGCACCGGAGGGCCCCAGCATTTT.

The chain couples TRBV7-3 to TRBJ2-7, with a tentative D call TRBD1 (6 bases). CDR1 SGHTA and CDR2 FQGTGA come from the germline V gene. V lost 5 bases and J 2 bases, leaving 16 bases between the germline ends. The CDR3 sequence is 15 residues long. The CDR3 reads CASSPGGAGPYEQYF. CDR3 nucleotide sequence: TGTGCCAGCAGCCCTGGGGGCGCCGGACCCTACGAGCAGTACTTC.

V and J are TRBV19 and TRBJ1-2; D is unresolved. This CDR3 has 14 amino acids. Germline assignment: CDR1 LNHDA and CDR2 SQIVND (reference sequence). The ends were cut back, 7 bases at V and 2 bases at J, with 14 bases in the middle. The CDR3 coding sequence is TGTGCCAGTACCGGAGGGTATCCGAACTATGGCTACACCTTC. Translated, it gives CASTGGYPNYGYTF.

The chain recombines TRBV9 with TRBJ2-3; 14 positions agree with TRBD2. The CDR3 length is 23 residues. Germline CDR1 is SGDLS and CDR2 is YYNGEE. V shed 4 bases and J 1 base; nucleotides not matched to a gene: 23. CDR3 nucleotide sequence: TGTGCCAGCAGCAACAACAGGGGAAGAGGACTAGCGGGAGGCGGACGAGGCACAGATACGCAGTATTTT. Its protein is CASSNNRGRGLAGGGRGTDTQYF.

The chain employs TRBV6-5 and TRBJ1-1; possibly TRBD1 for D (6 bases). This CDR3 region has 14 residues. The V gene's germline CDR1 is MNHEY and CDR2 SVGAGI. The V end was cut by 5 bases, the J end by 5 bases, with 15 bases between. The CDR3 nucleotides read TGTGCCAGCAGTAAGGGGCGGGGGGCGACTGAAGCTTTCTTT. It is translated as CASSKGRGATEAFF.

The chain links TRBV10-2 to TRBJ2-7, with a weak D call TRBD2 (5 bases). The germline V gene encodes CDR1 WSHSY and CDR2 SAAADI. CDR3 length equals 14 residues. Deletions cut 8 bases from V and 1 base from J, with 15 bases between. As DNA, the CDR3 is TGCGCCAGCTCCGGGGTGCCTATATCCTACGAGCAGTACTTC. Amino acids: CASSGVPISYEQYF.